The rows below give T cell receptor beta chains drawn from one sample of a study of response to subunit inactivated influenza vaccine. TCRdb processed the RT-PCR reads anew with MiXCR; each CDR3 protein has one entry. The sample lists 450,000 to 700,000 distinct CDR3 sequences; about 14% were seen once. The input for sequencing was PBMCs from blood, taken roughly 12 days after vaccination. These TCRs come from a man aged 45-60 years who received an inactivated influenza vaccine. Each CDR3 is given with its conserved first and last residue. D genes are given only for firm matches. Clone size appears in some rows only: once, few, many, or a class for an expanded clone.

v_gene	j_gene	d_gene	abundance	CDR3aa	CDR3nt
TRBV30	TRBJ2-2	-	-	CAWTKSLTGELFF	TGTGCCTGGACAAAAAGTCTTACCGGGGAGCTGTTTTTT
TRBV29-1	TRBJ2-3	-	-	CSGALGTDTQYF	TGCAGCGGGGCCTTGGGCACAGATACGCAGTATTTT
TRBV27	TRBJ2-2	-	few	CASAGQGFRAGELFF	TGTGCCAGCGCTGGGCAGGGGTTTCGGGCCGGGGAGCTGTTTTTT
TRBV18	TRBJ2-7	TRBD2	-	CASSSGTSGGYEQYF	TGTGCCAGCTCCTCAGGGACTAGCGGGGGTTACGAGCAGTACTTC
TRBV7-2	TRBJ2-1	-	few	CASSTRGGNEQFF	TGTGCCAGCAGCACAAGGGGGGGAAATGAGCAGTTCTTC
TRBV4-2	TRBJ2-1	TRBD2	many	CASSLAGVGNEQFF	TGTGCCAGCAGCCTAGCGGGAGTCGGCAATGAGCAGTTCTTC
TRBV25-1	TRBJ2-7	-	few	CASSRLGNIYEQYF	TGTGCCAGCAGCAGACTAGGAAACATCTACGAGCAGTACTTC
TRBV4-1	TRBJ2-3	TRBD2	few	CASSLQRGVDTQYF	TGCGCCAGCAGCCTACAGCGGGGGGTAGATACGCAGTATTTT
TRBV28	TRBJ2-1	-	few	CASSLSLGGGSYNEQFF	TGTGCCAGCAGTTTATCGCTGGGGGGCGGCTCCTACAATGAGCAGTTCTTC
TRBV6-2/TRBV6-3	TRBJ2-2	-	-	CASSYPRGAQYTGELFF	TGTGCCAGCAGTTACCCCCGGGGAGCGCAGTACACCGGGGAGCTGTTTTTT
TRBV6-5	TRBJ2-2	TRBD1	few	CASSYDPGGGGELFF	TGTGCCAGCAGTTACGACCCAGGGGGCGGCGGGGAGCTGTTTTTT
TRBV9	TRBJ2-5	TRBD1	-	CASSVGTGQETQYF	TGTGCCAGCAGCGTAGGGACAGGCCAAGAGACCCAGTACTTC
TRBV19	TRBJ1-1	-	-	CASSTDRIGKDTEAFF	TGTGCCAGTAGTACAGATCGAATAGGGAAAGACACTGAAGCTTTCTTT
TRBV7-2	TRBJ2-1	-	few	CASSSGTTTANEQFF	TGTGCCAGCAGCTCCGGGACCACAACCGCGAATGAGCAGTTCTTC
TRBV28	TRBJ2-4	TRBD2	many	CASSLPSGSKNIQYF	TGTGCCAGCAGTTTACCTAGCGGGAGCAAAAACATTCAGTACTTC
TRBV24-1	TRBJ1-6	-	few	CATTTKKGGLNSPLHF	TGTGCCACCACAACAAAGAAGGGGGGACTCAATTCACCCCTCCACTTT
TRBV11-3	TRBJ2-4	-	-	CASSFDGQNIQYF	TGTGCCAGCAGCTTCGACGGACAAAACATTCAGTACTTC
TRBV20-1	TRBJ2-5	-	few	CSVQRGYSRETQYF	TGCAGTGTACAGAGAGGGTATTCTCGAGAGACCCAGTACTTC
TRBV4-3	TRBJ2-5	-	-	CASSQGRILKETQYF	TGCGCCAGCAGCCAAGGTCGGATCCTCAAGGAGACCCAGTACTTC
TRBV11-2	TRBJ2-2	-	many	CASSLERTGELFF	TGTGCCAGCAGCTTGGAACGCACCGGGGAGCTGTTTTTT